Below are 26 T cell receptor beta chains sequenced from a single sample in a study of human T cells and chemical hapten exposure. TCRdb redid the calling of the RACE reads with MiXCR, one entry per CDR3 protein. The sample lists 300,000 to 450,000 distinct CDR3 sequences; approximately 5% were seen once. Time point given: pre-sensitization, week 0. Treatment indicated: therapeutic diphenylcyclopropenone sensitization with weekly scalp DPC. The source was whole blood, collected in connection with sensitization to the hapten diphenylcyclopropenone (DPC). The receptors were sampled from a woman aged 45-60 years with alopecia areata. Some clones in this sample may be carry-over from other donors' samples.

This clonotype was detected ten times or more. The CDR3 loop reads CASSSSEGGDTQYF. The DNA for the CDR3 is TGTGCCAGCAGCTCTTCAGAAGGGGGTGATACGCAGTATTTT. V usage is TRBV5-6 and J usage is TRBJ2-3; possible D gene TRBD1, 6 bases. This CDR3 region has 14 residues. Germline assignment: CDR1 SGHDT and CDR2 YYEEEE. The germline V and J ends were trimmed by 3 bases and 6 bases, with 14 bases remaining between them.

This clonotype was picked up many times. The chain links TRBV27 to TRBJ1-1; 7 nucleotides align to TRBD1. Unmatched junction bases numbered 4, after V lost 0 bases and J lost 3 bases. The germline CDR1 and CDR2 sequences are MNHEY and SMNVEV (reference sequence). The CDR3 is 15 residues long. CDR3 DNA sequence: TGTGCCAGCAGTTTATCAGGGGGCCGGTACACTGAAGCTTTCTTT. Protein sequence: CASSLSGGRYTEAFF.

This clonotype turned up a few times. This chain uses TRBV4-1 with TRBJ1-5, with D unresolved. CDR1 and CDR2 (germline): MGHRA, YSYEKL. Trimming stripped 0 bases from V and 8 bases from J, with 14 bases between. The CDR3 runs to 15 residues. The CDR3 protein is CASSQEGSRGKPQHF. The CDR3 DNA is TGCGCCAGCAGCCAAGAAGGGAGTCGGGGAAAGCCCCAGCATTTT.

This clonotype showed up many times. V is TRBV6-6 and J is TRBJ2-4; the D gene is possibly TRBD2 (5 bases). Germline V CDR1 and CDR2: MNHNY, SVGAGI (reference sequence). The CDR3 runs to 16 residues. V lost 5 bases, J lost 0 bases, and 14 bases lay in between. The CDR3 DNA follows: TGTGCCAGCAGTGACCCTGGACTGTTAGCCAAAAACATTCAGTACTTC. The encoded protein is CASSDPGLLAKNIQYF.

This chain joins TRBV29-1 and TRBJ2-5; D gene unclear. The germline CDR1 and CDR2 sequences are SQVTM and ANQGSEA. V was shortened by 3 bases and J by 4 bases, with 9 bases between the two germline ends. The length of the CDR3 is 12 residues. Written as DNA, the CDR3 is TGCAGCGTTGAGAAGGTGGGAGAGACCCAGTACTTC. Its translation is CSVEKVGETQYF. The entire variable domain, with the rest obtained from reference TRBV29-1 and TRBJ2-5, is as follows: SAVISQKPSRDICQRGTSLTIQCQVDSQVTMMFWYRQQPGQSLTLIATANQGSEATYESGFVIDKFPISRPNLTFSTLTVSNMSPEDSSIYLCSVEKVGETQYFGPGTRLLVL.

V gene TRBV7-9 combines with J gene TRBJ2-3, with TRBD2 identical over 7 bases. Germline V gene lookup returns CDR1 SEHNR and CDR2 FQNEAQ (reference sequence). The length of the CDR3 is 14 residues. V trimming: 7 bases; J trimming: 0 bases; junction bases outside the gene matches: 4. The CDR3 spells CASTRAGSTDTQYF. DNA for the CDR3: TGTGCCAGCACCCGAGCGGGAAGCACAGATACGCAGTATTTT.

This clonotype was seen more than once but under ten times. The chain is built from TRBV29-1 and TRBJ2-7, with D maybe TRBD2 (7 bases). CDR3 size: 13 residues. V was trimmed by 4 bases and J by 2 bases, leaving 12 bases between them. The germline gives CDR1 SQVTM, CDR2 ANQGSEA. As DNA, the CDR3 is TGCAGCGTTGTAGGGGGACTACCCTACGAGCAGTACTTC. Translated, it gives CSVVGGLPYEQYF.

This clonotype was recorded a few times. The rearrangement uses TRBV3-1 and TRBJ2-2; D not resolved. This CDR3 has 13 amino acids. The V end lost 4 bases, the J end lost 3 bases, and 6 bases lay between the germline ends. CDR1 and CDR2 from the germline V gene are LGHDT and YNNKEL (reference sequence). The CDR3 spells CASSPTDTGELFF. CDR3 DNA: TGTGCCAGCAGCCCTACAGACACCGGGGAGCTGTTTTTT. The full variable domain, with the rest looked up from reference TRBV3-1 and TRBJ2-2, is DTAVSQTPKYLVTQMGNDKSIKCEQNLGHDTMYWYKQDSKKFLKIMFSYNNKELIINETVPNRFSPKSPDKAHLNLHINSLELGDSAVYFCASSPTDTGELFFGEGSRLTVL.

This clonotype has just a few counts. The chain employs TRBV6-5 and TRBJ2-3; TRBD2 matches at 13 bases. V gave up 6 bases and J gave up 3 bases; unmatched junction bases: 6. Germline V gene data show CDR1 as MNHEY and CDR2 as SVGAGI. The CDR3 is 16 residues long. The CDR3 spells CASSPTSGGVTDTQYF. The CDR3 coding sequence is TGTGCCAGCAGCCCCACTAGCGGGGGGGTGACAGATACGCAGTATTTT.

As for this clonotype: A clone one base away is much larger, so this may be a read error. The rearrangement links TRBV3-1 to TRBJ2-7; 7 bases are shared with TRBD2. The germline CDR1 and CDR2 sequences are LGHDT and YNNKEL (reference sequence). The V and J ends lost 1 base and 2 bases, in that order; junction bases with no gene match: 5. There are 15 residues in the CDR3. In DNA, the CDR3 is TGTGCCAGCAGCCAAGGTGGCGGGAGCCCCTACGAGCAGTACTTC. As protein: CASSQGGGSPYEQYF.

This clonotype came up many times. The chain couples TRBV29-1 to TRBJ2-5; tentative D call: TRBD2 (5 bases). Germline CDR1 is SQVTM and CDR2 is ANQGSEA. The CDR3 has 14 amino acids. Trimming left V 0 bases short and J 5 bases short, with 13 bases between. CDR3 in DNA: TGCAGCGTTGAAGACACGGGGTCCAGGGAGACCCAGTACTTC. Amino acids: CSVEDTGSRETQYF. The entire variable domain, with the rest obtained from reference TRBV29-1 and TRBJ2-5, is as follows: SAVISQKPSRDICQRGTSLTIQCQVDSQVTMMFWYRQQPGQSLTLIATANQGSEATYESGFVIDKFPISRPNLTFSTLTVSNMSPEDSSIYLCSVEDTGSRETQYFGPGTRLLVL.

This clonotype has more than one count but fewer than ten. The gene calls are TRBV29-1 and TRBJ2-1; D might be TRBD1 (5 bases). From germline, CDR1 is SQVTM and CDR2 ANQGSEA. The CDR3 loop spans 13 amino acids. The ends were cut back, 3 bases at V and 4 bases at J, with 10 bases in the middle. The CDR3 nucleotides are TGCAGCGTTGAGACAGACAATTACAATGAGCAGTTCTTC. Translating gives CSVETDNYNEQFF.

The CDR3 DNA reads as TGTGCCAGCAGTGTCTTACCGGGGGTTGGCACAGATACGCAGTATTTT. Amino acid sequence: CASSVLPGVGTDTQYF. The chain uses TRBV2 and TRBJ2-3; D is possibly TRBD2 (6 bases). CDR1 is SNHLY and CDR2 is FYNNEI in the germline V gene. The CDR3 is 16 residues long. V shed 4 bases and J shed 1 base, with 15 bases lying between them. The whole variable domain, remainder taken from reference TRBV2 and TRBJ2-3, is EPEVTQTPSHQVTQMGQEVILRCVPISNHLYFYWYRQILGQKVEFLVSFYNNEISEKSEIFDDQFSVERPDGSNFTLKIRSTKLEDSAMYFCASSVLPGVGTDTQYFGPGTRLTVL.

This clonotype has more than one count but fewer than ten. The chain combines TRBV7-6 with TRBJ2-2; the D gene is possibly TRBD2 (6 bases). Trimming stripped 1 base from V and 1 base from J, with 10 bases between. The length of the CDR3 is 16 residues. The germline CDR1 and CDR2 sequences are SGHVS and FNYEAQ. This chain's CDR3 is CASSLGAGLNTGELFF. CDR3 in DNA: TGTGCCAGCAGCTTAGGGGCGGGGCTGAACACCGGGGAGCTGTTTTTT.

This clonotype showed up many times. The genes are TRBV28 and TRBJ2-1; maybe TRBD1 (5 bases). The CDR3 covers 13 residues. Germline V gene sequence: CDR1 MDHEN, CDR2 SYDVKM. V gave up 8 bases and J gave up 10 bases, with 18 bases separating them. The CDR3 sequence is CASRLTGIYEQFF. The DNA of the CDR3 is TGTGCCAGCCGTCTCACAGGTATATACGAGCAGTTCTTC.

In its sample, this clonotype was seen a few times. This chain joins TRBV20-1 and TRBJ1-6; D unresolved. The V end was cut by 3 bases, the J end by 8 bases, with 5 bases between. From germline, CDR1 is DFQATT and CDR2 SNEGSKA (reference sequence). This CDR3 contains 11 residues. The CDR3 nucleotides read TGCAGTGCTAGTGCTGATTCACCCCTCCACTTT. Translating gives CSASADSPLHF.

Ten or more counts support this clonotype. V usage is TRBV12-3 or TRBV12-4 and J usage is TRBJ2-5, with D tentatively TRBD2 (6 bases). V lost 2 bases to trimming and J lost 5 bases, with 15 bases between them. CDR3 length equals 15 residues. The CDR3 DNA reads as TGTGCCAGCAGTTTAACCGGAGGGACGGGGGAGACCCAGTACTTC. This sequence encodes CASSLTGGTGETQYF.

Ten or more counts support this clonotype. The chain links TRBV20-1 to TRBJ2-7; 9 bases agree with TRBD2. The CDR3 has 14 amino acids. Germline assignment: CDR1 DFQATT and CDR2 SNEGSKA (reference sequence). The V and J ends lost 7 bases and 4 bases, in that order; junction bases with no gene match: 11. CDR3 in amino acids: CSGKLAGERYEQYF. The CDR3 DNA reads TGCAGTGGGAAGTTAGCGGGAGAAAGGTACGAGCAGTACTTC.

V usage is TRBV2 and J usage is TRBJ1-2, with D tentatively TRBD1 (5 bases). There are 20 residues in the CDR3. Germline V gene lookup returns CDR1 SNHLY and CDR2 FYNNEI. V was shortened by 0 bases and J by 0 bases, with 23 bases between the two germline ends. Written as DNA, the CDR3 is TGTGCCAGCAGTGAAGCCGGAGGGAAGGGAATAGGGGCCCCTAACTATGGCTACACCTTC. This codes for CASSEAGGKGIGAPNYGYTF.

The rearrangement links TRBV29-1 to TRBJ2-7, with TRBD2 matching 11 bases. The V gene's germline CDR1 is SQVTM and CDR2 ANQGSEA. This CDR3 has 15 residues. V dropped 0 bases and J dropped 2; count of bases not matched to a gene: 3. The CDR3 bases are TGCAGCGTTGAAGACGGGACTAGCGGCACCTACGAGCAGTACTTC. It codes for CSVEDGTSGTYEQYF.

The sample holds many counts of this clonotype. The V gene is TRBV7-2, the J gene TRBJ2-7; TRBD1 matches at 10 bases. V was clipped by 1 base and J by 5 bases; unmatched bases: 8. The CDR3 extends over 16 amino acids. CDR1 is SGHTA, CDR2 FQGNSA, per germline. In DNA, the CDR3 is TGTGCCAGCAGCTTAGGCCTAGACAGGGGGCACGACGAGCAGTACTTC. Translating it yields CASSLGLDRGHDEQYF.

This clonotype was counted only a few times. The rearrangement uses TRBV20-1 and TRBJ2-6; D is ambiguous. This CDR3 contains 14 residues. V was cut by 3 bases and J by 4 bases, with 10 bases left in between. Germline CDR1 is DFQATT and CDR2 is SNEGSKA (reference sequence). CDR3 nucleotides: TGCAGTGCTAGGTCTGCGTACGGGGCCAACGTCCTGACTTTC. Protein sequence: CSARSAYGANVLTF.

The table lists this clonotype with many counts. The chain carries TRBV2 and TRBJ2-6; D remains ambiguous. The length of the CDR3 is 15 residues. Deletions cut 3 bases from V and 2 bases from J, with 8 bases between. Looked up from germline, CDR1 is SNHLY and CDR2 is FYNNEI. CDR3 residues: CASSDARPGANVLTF. The CDR3 coding sequence is TGTGCCAGCAGTGACGCCCGGCCTGGGGCCAACGTCCTGACTTTC.

This clonotype was picked up many times. The rearrangement links TRBV7-9 to TRBJ2-3; TRBD2 agrees at 7 bases. V lost 10 bases to trimming and J lost 4 bases; unmatched junction nucleotides: 5. Germline V gene sequence: CDR1 SEHNR, CDR2 FQNEAQ (reference sequence). The CDR3 length is 12 residues. Here the CDR3 reads CATAGVADTQYF. The CDR3 DNA sequence: TGTGCCACCGCGGGAGTAGCAGATACGCAGTATTTT.

This clonotype was seen repeatedly, ten times or more. The gene calls are TRBV7-9 and TRBJ1-4; 9 bases line up with TRBD1. The CDR3 covers 15 residues. V was clipped by 6 bases and J by 7 bases; unmatched bases: 9. From germline, CDR1 is SEHNR and CDR2 FQNEAQ (reference sequence). The CDR3 nucleotides are TGTGCCAGCAGTTTTACTACAGGGGGCGTTGAAAAACTGTTTTTT. Translating gives CASSFTTGGVEKLFF.

This clonotype was counted many times. The genes are TRBV5-1 and TRBJ2-1; 12 bases match TRBD1. Losses at the gene ends were 2 bases for V and 5 bases for J; bases not matched to a gene: 8. The CDR3 is made up of 17 amino acids. Germline V lookup: CDR1 SGHRS, CDR2 YFSETQ. The chain's CDR3 is CASSFAGTGGAHNEQFF. Written as DNA, the CDR3 is TGCGCCAGCAGCTTTGCCGGGACAGGGGGCGCCCACAATGAGCAGTTCTTC. The full variable domain, with the rest looked up from reference TRBV5-1 and TRBJ2-1, is KAGVTQTPRYLIKTRGQQVTLSCSPISGHRSVSWYQQTPGQGLQFLFEYFSETQRNKGNFPGRFSGRQFSNSRSEMNVSTLELGDSALYLCASSFAGTGGAHNEQFFGPGTRLTVL.